This T cell receptor beta chain appears in the sequencing data of a study of persistence of HIV-infected CD4 T cells. This was the immunoSEQ version 4 assay in survey mode. TCRdb's copy holds only in-frame clones and misses some; the assay was immunoSEQ multiplex PCR. The sample lists about 64,000 clones; 70% to 75% were seen once. A note on this clone: Antigen specificity is unknown.

V lost 6 bases, J lost 4 bases, and 9 bases stayed unmatched. The CDR3 runs to 15 residues. Germline CDR1 reads MNHEY; CDR2 reads SMNVEV (reference sequence). An overlapping HIV-1 Gag peptide pool stimulated these cells at about 0.94 ug/peptide/mL. CD40L/CD69 double-negative CD45RO-high memory CD4+ T cells were collected. The receptor was derived from an adult man with HIV who was CMV-seropositive. The sample was CD4+ T cells sorted from PBMCs after approximately 20-hour stimulation, taken from a patient who received antiretroviral therapy. V gene TRBV27 combines with J gene TRBJ2-3; 8 nucleotides match TRBD2. This CDR3 reads CASRSSGGLADTQYF. In nucleotides, the CDR3 is TGTGCCAGCAGATCCTCGGGGGGGCTGGCAGATACGCAGTATTTT.